These 13 T cell receptor beta chains were sequenced from one sample in a study of blood T cells in healthy people across ages. Next came a second PCR, run for about 7 to 12 cycles, which used a sample-barcoded 5' primer along with a J-beta primer mix. TCRdb re-derived calls from the 5' RACE reads in MiXCR, one entry per CDR3 protein. Here the sample spans around 1.5 million distinct CDR3 sequences, 59% being singletons. Material: blood. These receptors originate from a man younger than 30 in good health.

This clonotype was counted only a few times. V usage is TRBV2 and J usage is TRBJ2-5, with 7 bases identical to TRBD2. Per germline, CDR1 SNHLY and CDR2 FYNNEI. Losses at the gene ends were 8 bases for V and 7 bases for J; bases not matched to a gene: 10. This CDR3 spans 13 amino acids. Here the CDR3 reads CASHRGREATQYF. The CDR3 DNA reads as TGTGCCAGCCACAGAGGGAGGGAGGCGACCCAGTACTTC.

The chain carries TRBV20-1 and TRBJ2-7; 7 nucleotides line up with TRBD2. V was clipped by 2 bases and J by 7 bases; unmatched bases: 11. Germline V CDR1 and CDR2: DFQATT, SNEGSKA (reference sequence). The CDR3 covers 14 residues. The CDR3 region has the DNA TGCAGTGCTAGATGGCGGGAGAGGTACAATGAGCAGTACTTC. Translation gives CSARWRERYNEQYF.

The chain is built from TRBV6-2 or TRBV6-3 and TRBJ2-1; D remains unclear. Germline CDR1 and CDR2: MNHEY and SVGEGT. The CDR3 spans 16 residues. Trimming took off 2 bases at V and 0 bases at J, with 11 bases between the two ends. CDR3 sequence reads: CASSYVVVSSYNEQFF. Written as DNA, the CDR3 is TGTGCCAGCAGTTACGTGGTGGTAAGCTCCTACAATGAGCAGTTCTTC.

The chain couples TRBV10-3 to TRBJ1-5; D unresolved. V dropped 4 bases and J dropped 2 bases, with 12 bases sitting between them. The CDR3 covers 15 residues. CDR1 is ENHRY, CDR2 SYGVKD, per germline. The chain's CDR3 is CAISGTIGRNQPQHF. CDR3 in DNA: TGTGCCATCAGTGGGACCATCGGACGCAATCAGCCCCAGCATTTT.

The CDR3 is CASSSQRAANEKLFF. In DNA, the CDR3 is TGTGCCAGCAGTTCGCAGAGGGCAGCTAATGAAAAACTGTTTTTT. V gene TRBV27 combines with J gene TRBJ1-4; no definite D call. The length of the CDR3 is 15 residues. V was pared by 4 bases and J by 3 bases, with 12 bases between. Germline V CDR1 and CDR2: MNHEY, SMNVEV (reference sequence).

Comment on this clonotype: This could be a read error, since a much larger clone is one nucleotide away. The chain combines TRBV2 with TRBJ2-1, with D possibly TRBD2 on 6 matching bases. The CDR3 extends over 13 amino acids. Germline CDR1 reads SNHLY; CDR2 reads FYNNEI. The CDR3 DNA reads as TGTGCTGCTGCCAGACTAGCCTACAATGAGCAGTTCTTC. The encoded protein is CAAARLAYNEQFF.

This clonotype has only a few counts. This chain uses TRBV7-2 with TRBJ2-7; D remains unclear. This CDR3 comprises 13 residues. V lost 5 bases, J lost 0 bases, and 8 bases lay in between. Germline V gene lookup returns CDR1 SGHTA and CDR2 FQGNSA. In nucleotides, the CDR3 is TGTGCCAGCAGCGCGACTGTCTCCTACGAGCAGTACTTC. Amino acids: CASSATVSYEQYF.

The chain combines TRBV11-2 with TRBJ2-5; tentative D call: TRBD2 (6 bases). The ends were cut back, 4 bases at V and 10 bases at J, with 13 bases in the middle. The germline V gene encodes CDR1 SGHAT and CDR2 FQNNGV. This CDR3 is 12 amino acids long. The chain's CDR3 is CASSSPVGGQYF. CDR3 DNA: TGTGCCAGCAGCTCGCCTGTGGGAGGCCAGTACTTC.

This chain links TRBV6-5 with TRBJ1-2; D ambiguous. The germline CDR1 and CDR2 sequences are MNHEY and SVGAGI. The CDR3 length is 15 residues. V shed 0 bases and J shed 6 bases, with 14 bases lying between them. CDR3 nucleotides: TGTGCCAGCAGTTACTCTCCCGGAGGTTTGGATGGCTACACCTTC. This encodes CASSYSPGGLDGYTF.

The rearrangement joins TRBV27 to TRBJ2-1; D not resolved. Germline CDR1 and CDR2: MNHEY and SMNVEV (reference sequence). V was clipped by 3 bases and J by 3 bases, with 9 bases between them. The CDR3 length is 14 residues. The CDR3: CASSFENFYNEQFF. The CDR3 DNA reads TGTGCCAGCAGTTTTGAGAACTTCTACAATGAGCAGTTCTTC.

This chain links TRBV20-1 with TRBJ1-1; no definite D call. This CDR3 is built from 14 residues. V was pared by 5 bases and J by 0 bases, with 13 bases between. Germline values: CDR1 DFQATT, CDR2 SNEGSKA (reference sequence). CDR3 residues: CSAGFGVVNTEAFF. The CDR3 DNA reads TGCAGTGCTGGGTTTGGGGTCGTGAACACTGAAGCTTTCTTT.

The gene calls are TRBV4-3 and TRBJ2-7; no firm D call. The V end was cut by 2 bases, the J end by 7 bases, with 15 bases between. The CDR3 contains 14 residues. Germline lookup yields CDR1 LGHNA and CDR2 YSLEER. The DNA of the CDR3 is TGCGCCAGCAGCCAACGCGCGTTTTACGATGAGCAGTACTTC. This codes for CASSQRAFYDEQYF.

The chain recombines TRBV7-6 with TRBJ2-4; D is perhaps TRBD1 (5 bases). The assigned J gene may be wrong: the sequence end matches TRBJ2-7 better. The CDR3 length is 14 residues. From germline, CDR1 is SGHVS and CDR2 FNYEAQ. DNA of the CDR3: TGTGCCAGCAGACAGACAGACCGAGGCGACGAGCAGTACTTC. Its translation: CASRQTDRGDEQYF.